Below are 15 T cell receptor beta chains sequenced from a single sample in a study of blood T cell repertoires in COVID-19. Generated by immunoSEQ multiplex PCR, the TCRdb table keeps only in-frame clones and is missing some. The data show some 70,000 clones, with more than 75% seen just once and roughly 12% held by the top ten. The source material was peripheral blood. All receptors derive from a human donor in a cohort sampled during active COVID-19.

V and J are TRBV6-1 and TRBJ2-5, with 9 nucleotides matching TRBD2. The germline V gene has CDR1 MNHNS and CDR2 SASEGT. V lost 8 bases, J lost 5 bases, and 15 bases stayed unmatched. The CDR3 is made up of 16 amino acids. CDR3 sequence reads: CASRAGRGGAWETQYF. CDR3 nucleotide sequence: TGTGCCAGCCGTGCGGGGCGGGGGGGCGCCTGGGAGACCCAGTACTTC.

This clone is a singleton in its sample. The V call is TRBV11-2, the J call TRBJ2-7, with TRBD2 matching 10 bases. Trimming took 3 bases from V and 0 from J; bases not matched to a gene: 14. Per the germline V gene, CDR1 is SGHAT and CDR2 is FQNNGV. The CDR3 contains 19 residues. CDR3 region: CASSFRGGVGLAISYEQYF. The CDR3 region has the DNA TGTGCCAGCAGCTTTAGGGGTGGTGTGGGACTAGCGATCTCCTACGAGCAGTACTTC.

In its sample, this clone was seen a few times. V and J are TRBV10-3 and TRBJ1-2; TRBD1 might be the D (5 bases). In germline, CDR1 is ENHRY, CDR2 SYGVKD. The V end lost 6 bases, the J end lost 5 bases, and 10 bases lay between the germline ends. The CDR3 loop spans 12 amino acids. The CDR3 nucleotides are TGTGCCATCAGGACAGAGCCTTATGGCTACACCTTC. As protein: CAIRTEPYGYTF.

This clone was found a few times. The chain combines TRBV20-1 with TRBJ1-2, with 7 bases lining up with TRBD1. The CDR3 is made up of 14 amino acids. Germline V CDR1 and CDR2: DFQATT, SNEGSKA (reference sequence). Trimming cost V 3 bases and J 4 bases; bases outside gene matches: 8. The CDR3 region has the DNA TGCAGTGCTAGTCGGCCAGGGGGAGTCTATGGCTACACCTTC. Its protein product is CSASRPGGVYGYTF.

A few counts support this clone. The chain uses TRBV7-9 and TRBJ1-1; D is uncertain. V lost 5 bases and J lost 8, with 12 bases in between. Germline values: CDR1 SEHNR, CDR2 FQNEAQ (reference sequence). The CDR3 has 12 residues. This chain's CDR3 is CASSRTIREAFF. CDR3 DNA: TGTGCCAGCAGCCGGACTATCCGGGAAGCTTTCTTT.

This clone was observed a single time. The chain couples TRBV6-1 to TRBJ2-3, with a weak D call TRBD2 (5 bases). V gave up 8 bases and J gave up 4 bases, with 19 bases separating them. This CDR3 has 15 residues. Germline V gene data show CDR1 as MNHNS and CDR2 as SASEGT. CDR3 region: CASGRPSGNADTQYF. CDR3 DNA: TGTGCCAGCGGTAGACCCAGCGGAAATGCAGATACGCAGTATTTT.

This chain uses TRBV12-3 or TRBV12-4 with TRBJ1-2, with 7 bases fitting TRBD1. With V trimmed by 4 bases and J by 4 bases, 3 bases remained unmatched. This CDR3 has 13 amino acids. This CDR3 is CASSWDRTYGYTF. CDR3 in DNA: TGTGCCAGCAGTTGGGACAGAACCTATGGCTACACCTTC.

The chain couples TRBV5-3 to TRBJ1-6; TRBD1 might be the D (6 bases). TRBV5-3 is an ORF; its function is uncertain. The CDR3 extends over 18 amino acids. V gave up 2 bases and J gave up 0 bases, with 15 bases separating them. CDR3: CARSFGRGSSSYNSPLHF. The CDR3 DNA sequence: TGTGCCAGAAGCTTCGGCAGGGGATCAAGCTCCTATAATTCACCCCTCCACTTT.

The CDR3 here is CASSSLDGTNTGELFF. CDR3 nucleotides: TGTGCCAGCAGCTCCCTCGACGGGACGAACACCGGGGAGCTGTTTTTT. The chain employs TRBV7-2 and TRBJ2-2; a possible D gene is TRBD2 (5 bases). Germline V gene lookup returns CDR1 SGHTA and CDR2 FQGNSA. This CDR3 contains 16 residues. The V end lost 4 bases, the J end lost 0 bases, and 12 bases lay between the germline ends.

CDR3 in amino acids: CASSRGGVRRNEQFF. CDR3 DNA sequence: TGTGCCAGCAGTCGCGGGGGGGTCCGACGGAATGAGCAGTTCTTC. The rearrangement joins TRBV14 to TRBJ2-1; 9 nucleotides line up with TRBD2. The V and J ends lost 6 bases and 7 bases, in that order; junction bases with no gene match: 10. Germline V gene sequence: CDR1 SGHDN, CDR2 FVKESK. The length of the CDR3 is 15 residues.

The V call is TRBV19, the J call TRBJ2-1; 12 bases line up with TRBD2. Germline-derived CDR1 and CDR2 are LNHDA and SQIVND (reference sequence). V lost 8 bases and J lost 2; bases outside the gene matches: 4. The CDR3 extends over 15 amino acids. The CDR3 reads CASRTSGVTYNEQFF. The CDR3 DNA reads as TGTGCCAGTCGGACTAGCGGGGTGACCTACAATGAGCAGTTCTTC.

The chain carries TRBV6-5 and TRBJ1-1; no reliable D call. Trimming stripped 5 bases from V and 4 bases from J, with 8 bases between. Germline V CDR1 and CDR2: MNHEY, SVGAGI. CDR3 size: 12 residues. As DNA, the CDR3 is TGTGCCAGCAGTCGCCGCGGCACTGAAGCTTTCTTT. This codes for CASSRRGTEAFF.

The genes are TRBV7-9 and TRBJ2-3, with 15 nucleotides matching TRBD2. The CDR3 covers 18 residues. Germline V lookup: CDR1 SEHNR, CDR2 FQNEAQ (reference sequence). With 5 bases clipped from V and 2 bases from J, the junction kept 8 bases outside the gene matches. In nucleotides, the CDR3 is TGTGCCAGCAGCGGCGGACTAGCGGGAGGGACGATCACAGATACGCAGTATTTT. It is translated as CASSGGLAGGTITDTQYF.

This clone was picked up a small number of times. This chain joins TRBV6-6 and TRBJ2-1; tentatively, D is TRBD1 (5 bases). Trimming stripped 6 bases from V and 0 bases from J, with 15 bases between. In germline, CDR1 is MNHNY, CDR2 SVGAGI (reference sequence). This CDR3 region has 16 residues. CDR3 sequence reads: CASRKARGSSYNEQFF. The DNA of the CDR3 is TGTGCCAGCAGGAAAGCTAGGGGTAGCTCCTACAATGAGCAGTTCTTC.

The sample holds a few counts of this clone. The rearrangement uses TRBV7-3 and TRBJ1-1, with D unresolved. The CDR3 extends over 10 amino acids. Germline V gene data show CDR1 as SGHTA and CDR2 as FQGTGA. V lost 3 bases and J 8 bases, leaving 4 bases between the germline ends. The CDR3 DNA reads TGTGCCAGCAGCTTCTCCGAAGCTTTCTTT. This sequence encodes CASSFSEAFF.